This entry lists 16 T cell receptor beta chains sequenced from one sample in a study of beta chain features in type 1 diabetes. Study-level findings and limits: Shorter TCRB CDR3s, moderately but significantly so, were found in Type 1 diabetes patients in all four CD4+ subsets.

Sequenced material consisted of expressed TCRB transcripts (all of the isolated RNA was reverse transcribed). The repertoire was sequenced with immunoSEQ multiplex PCR; TCRdb's copy has only in-frame clones and lacks some. This sample yields about 340,000 clones, of which around 8.5% are seen a single time; about 1% belongs to the top ten. These receptors are not linked to any known antigen. Sample: central memory CD4+ T cells from blood. The receptors derive from a man under 40 with type 1 diabetes.

This clone was counted a few times. This chain uses TRBV2 with TRBJ2-3, with unresolved D. There are 12 residues in the CDR3. The V end was cut by 8 bases, the J end by 3 bases, with 9 bases between. Germline V gene lookup returns CDR1 SNHLY and CDR2 FYNNEI. CDR3 nucleotide sequence: TGTGCCAGCGGCGATTGGACAGATACGCAGTATTTT. Translated, it gives CASGDWTDTQYF.

The V and J genes are TRBV28 and TRBJ1-5; D is ambiguous. This CDR3 comprises 13 residues. V lost 2 bases and J lost 3, with 5 bases in between. Germline lookup yields CDR1 MDHEN and CDR2 SYDVKM. CDR3 sequence: CASSLRHNQPQHF. CDR3 coding DNA: TGTGCCAGCAGTTTAAGGCACAATCAGCCCCAGCATTTT.

This clone was seen a few times. The chain employs TRBV7-8 and TRBJ1-5, with D perhaps matching TRBD1 (6 bases). V lost 2 bases to trimming and J lost 4 bases, with 12 bases between them. Germline V gene data show CDR1 as SGHVS and CDR2 as FQNEAQ. This CDR3 is 15 amino acids long. The CDR3 DNA reads TGTGCCAGCAGCTTAATGGGGGGGGCTAATCAGCCCCAGCATTTT. This sequence encodes CASSLMGGANQPQHF.

The chain recombines TRBV10-3 with TRBJ2-3; possible D gene TRBD2, 6 bases. V lost 0 bases, J lost 2 bases, and 6 bases lay in between. This CDR3 has 14 residues. The germline V gene encodes CDR1 ENHRY and CDR2 SYGVKD. Here the CDR3 DNA reads TGTGCCATCAGTGAGTCGCGGGACACAGATACGCAGTATTTT. Protein: CAISESRDTDTQYF.

This clone was recorded only once. The J gene is TRBJ1-6, the V gene TRBV30; D gene unclear. The germline V and J ends were trimmed by 2 bases and 5 bases, with 13 bases remaining between them. CDR1 GTSNPN and CDR2 SVGIG come from the germline V gene (reference sequence). The CDR3 is 15 residues long. CDR3 residues: CAWSRDSIHNSPLHF. CDR3 DNA sequence: TGTGCCTGGAGTAGGGATTCAATTCATAATTCACCCCTCCACTTT.

This clone was detected a few times. V gene TRBV7-9 combines with J gene TRBJ1-2; D may be TRBD1 (5 bases). Trimming left V 2 bases short and J 7 bases short, with 11 bases between. The CDR3 contains 13 residues. Germline loops: CDR1 SEHNR, CDR2 FQNEAQ (reference sequence). The DNA for the CDR3 is TGTGCCAGCAGCTTATTGCGGGGCTTTGGCTACACCTTC. Translating gives CASSLLRGFGYTF. The full variable domain, in which reference TRBV7-9 and TRBJ1-2 provide the parts outside the CDR3, is DTGVSQNPRHKITKRGQNVTFRCDPISEHNRLYWYRQTLGQGPEFLTYFQNEAQLEKSRLLSDRFSAERPKGSFSTLEIQRTEQGDSAMYLCASSLLRGFGYTFGSGTRLTVV.

The chain is built from TRBV7-9 and TRBJ2-3; unclear D gene. The CDR3 totals 12 residues. Germline assignment: CDR1 SEHNR and CDR2 FQNEAQ (reference sequence). Trimming stripped 1 base from V and 7 bases from J, with 6 bases between. The CDR3 here is CASSLEQYTQYF. The CDR3 DNA sequence: TGTGCCAGCAGCTTAGAACAGTATACGCAGTATTTT.

This clone was found many times. The V gene is TRBV6-1, the J gene TRBJ2-4; 7 bases match TRBD1. With V trimmed by 2 bases and J by 3 bases, 10 bases remained unmatched. The CDR3 is 17 amino acids. The germline V gene has CDR1 MNHNS and CDR2 SASEGT. Here the CDR3 reads CASSESPGQILKNIQYF. The CDR3 DNA is TGTGCCAGCAGTGAAAGCCCGGGACAGATTCTCAAAAACATTCAGTACTTC.

This chain uses TRBV15 with TRBJ2-2; no clear D. V was trimmed by 0 bases and J by 7 bases, leaving 21 bases between them. The CDR3 contains 18 residues. Per germline, CDR1 LNHNV and CDR2 YYDKDF (reference sequence). As DNA, the CDR3 is TGTGCCACCAGCAGAGATGAACGAGAGTTCGAAGGAAGCGGGGAGCTGTTTTTT. Protein sequence: CATSRDEREFEGSGELFF. Supplemented by reference TRBV15 and TRBJ2-2, the full variable domain reads DAMVIQNPRYQVTQFGKPVTLSCSQTLNHNVMYWYQQKSSQAPKLLFHYYDKDFNNEADTPDNFQSRRPNTSFCFLDIRSPGLGDTAMYLCATSRDEREFEGSGELFFGEGSRLTVL.

This clone was found a few times. The chain links TRBV7-2 to TRBJ2-1, with D uncertain. V was shortened by 1 base and J by 5 bases, with 3 bases between the two germline ends. CDR1 and CDR2 from the germline V gene are SGHTA and FQGNSA. CDR3 length: 12 residues. CDR3 DNA sequence: TGTGCCAGCAGCTTAGAAGACAATGAGCAGTTCTTC. This codes for CASSLEDNEQFF.

The CDR3 DNA reads TGCGCCAGCAGCTTGGCCACAGGGGGCGCCTTCTACGAGCAGTACTTC. It encodes CASSLATGGAFYEQYF. The chain links TRBV5-1 to TRBJ2-7, with 9 bases lining up with TRBD1. This CDR3 is built from 16 residues. After removal of 0 bases from V and 3 bases from J, the junction contained 7 bases not matched to a gene. Germline V CDR1 and CDR2: SGHRS, YFSETQ.

The chain uses TRBV6-6 and TRBJ2-7; 10 positions agree with TRBD2. V gave up 0 bases and J gave up 6 bases; unmatched junction bases: 8. The length of the CDR3 is 16 residues. Germline CDR1 MNHNY, CDR2 SVGAGI (reference sequence). The DNA of the CDR3 is TGTGCCAGCAGTTACTCGATAGTAGCGGGGGGCGGCGAGCAGTACTTC. It yields the protein CASSYSIVAGGGEQYF.

This clone was seen more than once but under ten times. V is TRBV25-1 and J is TRBJ2-7; 12 bases agree with TRBD1. Per the germline V gene, CDR1 is MGHDK and CDR2 is SYGVNS. The CDR3 is made up of 14 amino acids. With 3 bases clipped from V and 7 bases from J, the junction kept 4 bases outside the gene matches. The CDR3 here is CASSEGQGAWEQYF. The CDR3 nucleotides read TGTGCCAGCAGTGAGGGACAGGGGGCGTGGGAGCAGTACTTC.

This clone was seen a handful of times. Other nucleotide sequences in the sample specify the same CDR3. This chain joins TRBV11-3 and TRBJ1-1; D remains unclear. This CDR3 contains 13 residues. The V gene lost 3 bases and the J gene lost 3 bases, with 8 bases spanning the gap. Germline CDR1 and CDR2: SGHNT and YENEEA. The CDR3 is CASSFGEDTEAFF. In DNA, the CDR3 is TGTGCCAGCAGCTTTGGTGAAGACACTGAAGCTTTCTTT.

This chain uses TRBV10-2 with TRBJ1-6, with D unresolved. This CDR3 region has 14 residues. Germline loops: CDR1 WSHSY, CDR2 SAAADI. V shed 2 bases and J shed 5 bases, with 7 bases lying between them. The CDR3 loop reads CASSEDGDNSPLHF. The DNA of the CDR3 is TGCGCCAGCAGTGAGGACGGCGATAATTCACCCCTCCACTTT.

The chain has TRBV2 and TRBJ1-1, with D uncertain. The length of the CDR3 is 13 residues. Germline CDR1 reads SNHLY; CDR2 reads FYNNEI. Trimming removed 7 bases from V and 3 bases from J, with 12 bases in between. The DNA for the CDR3 is TGTGCCAGCACGGGTCGACACCACACTGAAGCTTTCTTT. Its protein product is CASTGRHHTEAFF.